This T cell receptor beta chain was recorded in a study of blood T cell repertoires in COVID-19 (TCRdb year 2020). For the wider study: Samples covering the acute and convalescent phases of COVID-19 were provided by collaborators in the United States, Italy and Spain. The material from the prospective study consisted of cDNA or gDNA derived from T cells, B-cell-depleted T cells, or PBMCs. The dataset comprised deeply sampled blood TCRbeta repertoires from subjects exposed to, actively infected with, or recovered from COVID-19. The repertoires were released in a freely available public database intended as a resource for research on the immune response to SARS-CoV-2. The samples were drawn from the first 160 participants of the ongoing ImmuneRACE study and from 1,254 subjects provided by 6 global collaborators. The sample metadata nearly always contained a de-identified subject ID, COVID-19 status, age in years and sex. Where available, HLA class I and class II types were obtained from metadata supplied by the sample provider rather than from assay-based typing. Overall study outcomes, separate from this receptor: The amount of clinical and demographic metadata varied by source and participant and was provided uncurated.

Including the terminal cysteine and phenylalanine, the CDR3 comprises 14 residues. Only the CDR3 DNA stays, 42 bases, in frame from base 1. Sequences SGDLS (CDR1) and YYNGEE (CDR2) are obtained from the germline V gene. The germline V and J ends show losses of 2 bases and 9 bases respectively, and no gene match explains 3 bases of the junction. As to this clone: What antigen it recognizes has not been identified. No clone much larger than this one lies a single base away; base qualities are absent.

At one collaborating source in Seattle, patients were enrolled during active infection and were followed longitudinally through the course of disease. Each collaborating institution followed its own protocols to collect whole blood in K2EDTA tubes. For TCRbeta analysis, collaborators shipped samples as frozen whole blood, isolated PBMCs, or DNA extracted from either of those sample types. TCRbeta CDR3 regions were amplified from genomic DNA using the immunoSEQ Assay, a bias-controlled multiplex PCR. Per the source publication's procedure: The number of nucleated cells in each sample was estimated by amplification of reference gene primers within the assay. Sequence reads were collapsed and filtered to measure the absolute abundance of every unique TCRbeta CDR3 rearrangement. For each sample, productive Simpson clonality was calculated as the square root of Simpson's diversity index over productive rearrangements. Not all clones reach the TCRdb copy of this immuneACCESS table, which keeps in-frame sequences only. Checked studies attribute under half of the gap to unresolved V genes and leave the rest unexplained. The D gene and trimming were derived from the DNA, and the V and J assignments and clone size from that table. The sample table records approximately 170,000 clones; around nine tenths of these occur just once. Jointly, the top ten make up about 2.5% of the sample.

The receptor's source is a woman aged 80 or older with COVID-19, enrolled during active disease. The sequenced sample was peripheral blood. This receptor chain uses TRBV9 and TRBJ1-6; TRBD1 matches 9 bases in the middle. The CDR3 is CASSVTGGSSPLHF. The DNA reads as follows: TGTGCCAGCAGCGTGACAGGGGGTAGTTCACCCCTCCACTTT.